Listed below are T cell receptor beta chains from one sample, sequenced in a study of long-term antiretroviral therapy in people with HIV. Only in-frame clones appear in the TCRdb table, and some are missing; sequencing was by immunoSEQ multiplex PCR. The sample shows around 26,000 clones, roughly three quarters of them seen only once. The sequencing here drew on unsorted PBMCs, taken 0.5 years after starting antiretroviral therapy. The receptors here all came from a woman between 40 and 50 years old with HIV. CDR3s include the opening cysteine and the closing phenylalanine or tryptophan. Each record gives: V gene, D gene, J gene, clone size, CDR3 DNA, CDR3 protein. D genes are given only for firm matches. Clone size, where shown, is once, few, many, or a class for clones that have expanded.

TRBV5-1	TRBD1	TRBJ2-7	.	TGCGCCAGCAGCCCCGGACAGGGACTCTACGAGCAGTACTTC	CASSPGQGLYEQYF
TRBV4-2	.	TRBJ1-2	.	TGTGCCAGCAGCCCCCCAATTAGTGCCAGTTATGGCTACACCTTC	CASSPPISASYGYTF
TRBV28	TRBD2	TRBJ2-7	once	TGTGCCAGCGGGGCTAGCGGCTCCTACGAGCAGTACTTC	CASGASGSYEQYF
TRBV5-3	.	TRBJ1-1	few	TGTGCCAGACGAGCAAATAACACTGAAGCTTTCTTT	CARRANNTEAFF
TRBV5-5	.	TRBJ2-5	.	TGTGCCAGCAGCTTTGCGGGGACGACCGGGGAGACCCAGTACTTC	CASSFAGTTGETQYF
TRBV7-9	.	TRBJ1-3	.	TGTGCCAGCAGCTTATTGTCGGGGGCCTCTGGAAACACCATATATTTT	CASSLLSGASGNTIYF
TRBV30	.	TRBJ1-6	.	TGTGCCTGGAGCAGCGGAAGCTCCTATAATTCACCCCTCCACTTT	CAWSSGSSYNSPLHF
TRBV5-4	.	TRBJ2-1	.	TGTGCCAGCAGCTTGATCAATGAGCAGTTCTTC	CASSLINEQFF
TRBV19	TRBD2	TRBJ2-1	.	TGTGCCAGTAGTCCCAGCGGGGGGGCAGGCAATGAGCAGTTCTTC	CASSPSGGAGNEQFF
TRBV15	TRBD2	TRBJ2-5	.	TGTGCCACCAGCAGGAGGGCGTCCACTAGCGGGGTGGAGACCCAGTACTTC	CATSRRASTSGVETQYF
TRBV19	.	TRBJ2-5	.	TGTGCCAGTAAGGGGGGTGCTAGCGGTCAAGAGACCCAGTACTTC	CASKGGASGQETQYF
TRBV9	.	TRBJ1-3	.	TGTGCCAGCAGCGTAGACAGGACATACGGAAACACCATATATTTT	CASSVDRTYGNTIYF
TRBV4-3	TRBD1	TRBJ1-3	.	TGCGCCAGCAGCCAGCCCGGGACAGGGAGGAACACCATATATTTT	CASSQPGTGRNTIYF
TRBV5-1	.	TRBJ2-2	.	TGCGCCAGCAGCTTGGATTGGTACCCCGGGGAGCTGTTTTTT	CASSLDWYPGELFF
TRBV6-1	.	TRBJ1-5	.	TGTGCCAGCAGTCGGGATCGGGGTAGCAATCAGCCCCAGCATTTT	CASSRDRGSNQPQHF
TRBV19	.	TRBJ2-1	once	TGTGCCAGTAGTATACCTGGGGGCTCCTACAATGAGCAGTTCTTC	CASSIPGGSYNEQFF
TRBV2	.	TRBJ2-5	.	TGTGCCAGCACCCGGCGAGGCCAAGAGACCCAGTACTTC	CASTRRGQETQYF
TRBV5-1	TRBD1	TRBJ2-7	.	TGCGCCAGCAGCTACTGGACAGGGAACGAGCAGTACTTC	CASSYWTGNEQYF
TRBV2	.	TRBJ1-3	few	TGTGCCAGCAGTGAAGCTGGGCAGAAAGGAAACACCATATATTTT	CASSEAGQKGNTIYF
TRBV2	.	TRBJ1-6	.	TGTGCCAGCAGTCCACAGGGCAACCATTCACCCCTCCACTTT	CASSPQGNHSPLHF
TRBV30	.	TRBJ1-5	.	TGTGCCTGGAGTGTCGGGACTAGCAATCAGCCCCAGCATTTT	CAWSVGTSNQPQHF
TRBV14	.	TRBJ1-1	.	TGTGCCAGCAGCCAGGACCAGAACACTGAAGCTTTCTTT	CASSQDQNTEAFF
TRBV4-3	TRBD1	TRBJ2-1	.	TGCGCCAGCAGCCACCCCAAAGGACAGGGCGTCTACAATGAGCAGTTCTTC	CASSHPKGQGVYNEQFF
TRBV14	.	TRBJ2-7	.	TGTGCCAGCAGTCACTCATCAGGCTCCGAGCAGTACTTC	CASSHSSGSEQYF
TRBV7-6	.	TRBJ1-1	.	TGTGCCAGTACTCCCCTGGACACTGAAGCTTTCTTT	CASTPLDTEAFF
TRBV28	.	TRBJ2-7	.	TGTGCCAGCAGCCCCACCGTGGGCAGGGACTACGAGCAGTACTTC	CASSPTVGRDYEQYF
TRBV11-2	TRBD2	TRBJ2-1	.	TGTGCCAGCAGCTTAGCCTTACTAGCGGGGGGGGTCAATGAGCAGTTCTTC	CASSLALLAGGVNEQFF
TRBV29-1	TRBD1	TRBJ1-2	.	TGCAGCGTTGGAGCCGGGACAGGGGTTCTCTATGGCTACACCTTC	CSVGAGTGVLYGYTF
TRBV7-9	TRBD1	TRBJ2-7	few	TGTGCCAGCAGTCGAGGACAGGGGGCCTACGAGCAGTACTTC	CASSRGQGAYEQYF
TRBV7-2	.	TRBJ1-1	.	TGTGCCAGCAGCTCAGGGGCACCGAACACTGAAGCTTTCTTT	CASSSGAPNTEAFF
TRBV9	.	TRBJ1-1	once	TGTGCCAGCAGCGTAGAGGAAGAGGGGAGGGCTGAAGCTTTCTTT	CASSVEEEGRAEAFF
TRBV18	.	TRBJ1-6	once	TGTGCCAGCTCATGGGAGGGTAGTAATTCACCCCTCCACTTT	CASSWEGSNSPLHF
TRBV30	TRBD1	TRBJ1-3	.	TGTGCCTGGAGCAGCCGAAACAGGGGCTCCGGAAACACCATATATTTT	CAWSSRNRGSGNTIYF
TRBV5-4	.	TRBJ1-2	.	TGTGCCAGCAGCTCCCTGCAGGGCCTCTATGGCTACACCTTC	CASSSLQGLYGYTF
TRBV6-5	TRBD2	TRBJ2-1	.	TGTGCCAGCGGTTGGCGGGGGGGGGACAATGAGCAGTTCTTC	CASGWRGGDNEQFF
TRBV28	.	TRBJ1-1	.	TGTGCCAGCAGTCCTCATGGACAGCCCACGATGAACACTGAAGCTTTCTTT	CASSPHGQPTMNTEAFF
TRBV27	.	TRBJ2-3	.	TGTGCCAGCAGTTTAGATTCCATATTTAGCAGTAGGGTGCAGTATTTT	CASSLDSIFSSRVQYF
TRBV4-2	.	TRBJ2-7	.	TGTGCCAACCCCTACGAGCAGTACTTC	CANPYEQYF
TRBV5-1	.	TRBJ2-2	.	TGCGCCAGCAAGCAGGGAATGAACACCGGGGAGCTGTTTTTT	CASKQGMNTGELFF
TRBV4-3	TRBD2	TRBJ2-2	.	TGCGCCAGCAGCCCAAGCGGGAGAGCGCCGGGACTAGCGGGGGGGGACACCGGGGAGCTGTTTTTT	CASSPSGRAPGLAGGDTGELFF
TRBV18	TRBD2	TRBJ2-1	.	TGTGCCAGCTCACCACCGACTAGCGGGGACAATGAGCAGTTCTTC	CASSPPTSGDNEQFF
TRBV7-3	TRBD2	TRBJ2-1	.	TGTGCCAGCAGCCCCGGGACTAGCGGTATTCGGAATGAGCAGTTCTTC	CASSPGTSGIRNEQFF
TRBV10-3	.	TRBJ2-7	.	TGTGCCATCAGAAACAACGGGTGCGAGTACGAGCAGTACTTC	CAIRNNGCEYEQYF
TRBV9	.	TRBJ2-7	few	TGTGCCAGCAGCGCACAGGGAAACGAGCAGTACTTC	CASSAQGNEQYF
TRBV5-6	TRBD1	TRBJ2-5	.	TGTGCCAGCAGCCCGAGGGGACAGGGGTGGGTGGAGACCCAGTACTTC	CASSPRGQGWVETQYF
TRBV19	.	TRBJ1-1	.	TGTGCCAGTAATGAGATGGGGAACACTGAAGCTTTCTTT	CASNEMGNTEAFF
TRBV6-1	.	TRBJ2-3	.	TGTGCCAGCAGTGAAAGAGGGTTGGCAGATACGCAGTATTTT	CASSERGLADTQYF
TRBV4-1	TRBD2	TRBJ2-5	.	TGCGCCAGCAGCCGGGGGGGGAGCCAAGAGACCCAGTACTTC	CASSRGGSQETQYF
TRBV5-6	TRBD1	TRBJ2-7	.	TGTGCCAGCAGCTTCGGGACAGGGGGCTGGTACGAGCAGTACTTC	CASSFGTGGWYEQYF
TRBV7-9	.	TRBJ2-2	.	TGTGCCAGCAGCTCACTGGACCCAGTAGAAACCGGGGAGCTGTTTTTT	CASSSLDPVETGELFF